This TCR beta chain was recovered during a study of T cell repertoires in cytomegalovirus infection. For the study at large: Both a matching HLA type and CMV infection were indicated by public TCR beta signatures.

J lost 3 bases, V lost 7 bases, and 9 bases had no gene match. The germline V gene encodes CDR1 SEHNR and CDR2 FQNEAQ (reference sequence). The CDR3 spans 15 residues. This clonotype has ten or more counts. In TCRdb, the reads were re-called with MiXCR into one record per CDR3 protein. The table shows some 400,000 distinct CDR3 sequences, with about a sixth occurring only once. The V gene is TRBV7-9, the J gene TRBJ2-7, with 10 bases fitting TRBD1. The sequencing input was PBMCs. The clonotype comes from a human donor in good health (CMV status not recorded). Some clones in this sample may be carry-over from other donors' samples. The CDR3 sequence: CASTSLGQGFYEQYF. The CDR3 DNA sequence: TGTGCCAGCACCTCTTTGGGACAGGGGTTCTACGAGCAGTACTTC.